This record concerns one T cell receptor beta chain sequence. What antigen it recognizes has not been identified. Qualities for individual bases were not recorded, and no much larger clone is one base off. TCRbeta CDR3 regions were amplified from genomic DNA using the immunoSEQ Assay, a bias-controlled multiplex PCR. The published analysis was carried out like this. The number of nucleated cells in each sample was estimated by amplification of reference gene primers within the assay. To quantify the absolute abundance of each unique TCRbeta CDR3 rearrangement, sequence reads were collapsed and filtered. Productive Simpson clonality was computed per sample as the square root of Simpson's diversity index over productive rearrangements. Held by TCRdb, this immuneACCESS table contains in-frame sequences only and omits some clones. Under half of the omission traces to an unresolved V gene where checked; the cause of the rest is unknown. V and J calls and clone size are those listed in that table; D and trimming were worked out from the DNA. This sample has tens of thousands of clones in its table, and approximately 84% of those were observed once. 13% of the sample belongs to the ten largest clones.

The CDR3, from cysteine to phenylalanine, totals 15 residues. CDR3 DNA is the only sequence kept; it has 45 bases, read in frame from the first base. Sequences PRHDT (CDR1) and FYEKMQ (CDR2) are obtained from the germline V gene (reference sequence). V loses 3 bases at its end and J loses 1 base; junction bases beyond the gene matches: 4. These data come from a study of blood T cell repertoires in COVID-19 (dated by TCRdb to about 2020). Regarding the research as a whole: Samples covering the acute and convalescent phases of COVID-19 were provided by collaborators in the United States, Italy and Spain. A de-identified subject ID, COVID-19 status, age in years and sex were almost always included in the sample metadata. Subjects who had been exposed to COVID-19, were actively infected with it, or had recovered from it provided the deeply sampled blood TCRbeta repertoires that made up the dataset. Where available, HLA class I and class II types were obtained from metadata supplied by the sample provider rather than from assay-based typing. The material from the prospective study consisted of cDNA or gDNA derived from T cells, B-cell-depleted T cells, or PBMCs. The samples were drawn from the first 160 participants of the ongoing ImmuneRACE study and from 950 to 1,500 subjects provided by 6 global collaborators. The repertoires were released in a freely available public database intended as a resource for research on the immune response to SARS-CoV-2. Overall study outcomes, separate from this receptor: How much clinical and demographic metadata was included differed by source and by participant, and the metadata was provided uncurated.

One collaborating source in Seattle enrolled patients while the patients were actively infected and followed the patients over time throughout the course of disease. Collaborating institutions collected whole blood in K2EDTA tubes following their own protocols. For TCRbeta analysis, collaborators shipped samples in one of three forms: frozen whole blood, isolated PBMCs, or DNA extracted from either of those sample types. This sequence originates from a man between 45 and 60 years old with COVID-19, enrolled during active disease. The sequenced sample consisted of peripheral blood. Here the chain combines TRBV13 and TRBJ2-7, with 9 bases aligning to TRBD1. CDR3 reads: CASSFGTGNSYEQYF. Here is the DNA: TGTGCCAGCAGCTTTGGGACAGGGAATTCCTACGAGCAGTACTTC.